The clone carrying this T cell receptor beta chain is termed large (0.1 to 1%). The antigen is unknown. At one end the junction does not follow the germline gene, possibly because of a read error. These data originate in a study of OX40 agonist ivuxolimab in advanced cancers. TCRdb keeps only in-frame clones here, not all; method: immunoSEQ multiplex PCR. This table has approximately 13,000 clones, about three quarters appearing once. Study conclusions and caveats: CD8+ T cells averaged more expanded clones than CD4+.

The CDR3 has 12 amino acids. Germline lookup yields CDR1 LNHDA and CDR2 SQIVND (reference sequence). Sequenced here: CD4+ or CD8+ T cells sorted from blood, sampled in a trial of the OX40 agonist ivuxolimab. This sequence originates from an adult with an advanced solid tumor such as melanoma, head and neck, liver or kidney cancer. V and J are TRBV19 and TRBJ1-1, with D hard to call. CDR3 nucleotides: TGTGCCAGTAGTATGGCAGGATCGTGGCTTTGCTTT. Amino acid sequence: CASSMAGSWLCF.